These 13 T cell receptor beta chains were sequenced from one sample in a study of cytomegalovirus exposure and HLA in healthy donors. Measured with immunoSEQ multiplex PCR; TCRdb has only the in-frame clones, and not every one. The sample carries some 64,000 clones, 95% to 97% recorded once. Sequences were obtained from PBMCs. Receptors were obtained from a woman between 18 and 30 years old in good health and CMV-seropositive.

The rearrangement joins TRBV10-3 to TRBJ2-7, with 13 bases matching TRBD2. Trimming took 10 bases from V and 0 from J; bases not matched to a gene: 3. The CDR3 loop spans 14 amino acids. Germline-derived CDR1 and CDR2 are ENHRY and SYGVKD. CDR3 region: CATGLAGDSYEQYF. The CDR3 DNA reads as TGTGCCACCGGACTAGCGGGAGACTCCTACGAGCAGTACTTC.

CDR3 nucleotide sequence: TGTGCCAGTAGTCTCATCCCGGGACAGAGCTATAATTCACCCCTCCACTTT. It codes for CASSLIPGQSYNSPLHF. This chain connects TRBV19 to TRBJ1-6, with TRBD1 identical over 7 bases. Germline CDR1 and CDR2: LNHDA and SQIVND (reference sequence). The CDR3 is 17 amino acids. With V trimmed by 5 bases and J by 3 bases, 10 bases remained unmatched.

The chain links TRBV19 to TRBJ2-2; 11 bases map to TRBD2. Germline-derived CDR1 and CDR2 are LNHDA and SQIVND (reference sequence). Trimming took 2 bases from V and 6 from J; bases not matched to a gene: 2. The CDR3 consists of 15 residues. CDR3 protein: CASSIIAGGPGELFF. The CDR3 DNA reads as TGTGCCAGTAGTATAATAGCGGGAGGGCCCGGGGAGCTGTTTTTT.

The V gene is TRBV30, the J gene TRBJ1-2; D is uncertain. Germline CDR1 GTSNPN, CDR2 SVGIG (reference sequence). The V end was cut by 3 bases, the J end by 6 bases, with 8 bases between. CDR3 length: 11 residues. The CDR3, as DNA: TGTGCCTGGAGGTTATCGGATGGCTACACCTTC. Translating it yields CAWRLSDGYTF.

Regarding this clone: The junction departs from germline at one end; a sequencing error may be responsible. This chain links TRBV27 with TRBJ2-7; 9 bases align to TRBD2. CDR3 size: 11 residues. Germline CDR1 and CDR2: MNHEY and SMNVEV (reference sequence). CDR3 nucleotides: TGTGCCAGCAGTTCCGCGGGGGGGCAACACTTC. Residues: CASSSAGGQHF.

This chain links TRBV15 with TRBJ2-1; D is perhaps TRBD2 (6 bases). The V end was cut by 0 bases, the J end by 8 bases, with 14 bases between. Germline V gives CDR1 LNHNV, CDR2 YYDKDF (reference sequence). This CDR3 has 15 residues. CDR3 DNA sequence: TGTGCCACCAGCAGAGACCTCTTAACTAGCCATGAGCAGTTCTTC. This codes for CATSRDLLTSHEQFF.

The chain uses TRBV7-9 and TRBJ2-1, with 13 nucleotides matching TRBD2. The CDR3 extends over 19 amino acids. The V gene's germline CDR1 is SEHNR and CDR2 FQNEAQ (reference sequence). Trimming cost V 5 bases and J 2 bases; bases outside gene matches: 12. CDR3 coding DNA: TGTGCCAGCAGCCCCTCCGGGACTAGCGGGACCTTCCCCTACAATGAGCAGTTCTTC. Its translation is CASSPSGTSGTFPYNEQFF.

CDR3 sequence reads: CASTLDSYEQYF. CDR3 sequence (DNA): TGTGCCAGCACGTTAGACTCCTACGAGCAGTACTTC. The V and J genes are TRBV6-1 and TRBJ2-7; D not resolved. CDR3 size: 12 residues. Between the trimmed V and J ends, which lost 7 bases and 0 bases, there was a span of 7 bases. Per germline, CDR1 MNHNS and CDR2 SASEGT.

The chain carries TRBV18 and TRBJ2-1; TRBD2 agrees at 7 bases. The length of the CDR3 is 16 residues. The V gene end was trimmed by 5 bases and the J gene end by 9 bases; junction bases not matched to a gene: 16. CDR1 and CDR2 (germline): KGHSH, LQKENI. DNA for the CDR3: TGTGCCAGCTCAGCCGAGTGGCGGGAGACGGGAGGTGAGCAGTTCTTC. It specifies CASSAEWRETGGEQFF.

This rearrangement joins TRBV11-2 to TRBJ2-7, with 9 nucleotides matching TRBD1. V was clipped by 0 bases and J by 2 bases; unmatched bases: 8. The CDR3 extends over 17 amino acids. Germline-derived CDR1 and CDR2 are SGHAT and FQNNGV. The CDR3 is CASSLEQGARLAYEQYF. Here the CDR3 DNA reads TGTGCCAGCAGCTTAGAACAGGGGGCGCGTTTAGCCTACGAGCAGTACTTC. The full variable domain, completed using reference TRBV11-2 and TRBJ2-7, is EAGVAQSPRYKIIEKRQSVAFWCNPISGHATLYWYQQILGQGPKLLIQFQNNGVVDDSQLPKDRFSAERLKGVDSTLKIQPAKLEDSAVYLCASSLEQGARLAYEQYFGPGTRLTVT.

The CDR3 loop reads CSVVGSGRTDTQYF. DNA of the CDR3: TGCAGCGTTGTTGGTAGCGGGAGAACAGATACGCAGTATTTT. The V gene is TRBV29-1, the J gene TRBJ2-3, with 9 positions matching TRBD2. The CDR3 sequence is 14 residues long. In germline, CDR1 is SQVTM, CDR2 ANQGSEA. V was pared by 4 bases and J by 3 bases, with 5 bases of the junction left unmatched.

The chain employs TRBV7-2 and TRBJ1-2; D is undetermined. Germline assignment: CDR1 SGHTA and CDR2 FQGNSA. The V gene lost 5 bases and the J gene lost 4 bases, with 14 bases spanning the gap. The CDR3 is 14 amino acids. CDR3 loop: CASSPSLVSYGYTF. The CDR3 coding sequence is TGTGCCAGCAGCCCTAGTCTAGTGAGCTATGGCTACACCTTC.

The CDR3, as DNA: TGTGCCAGCTCCGGGGACAGGGGGCACGCTGAAGCTTTCTTT. Protein product: CASSGDRGHAEAFF. The V and J genes are TRBV18 and TRBJ1-1; 12 nucleotides align to TRBD1. The CDR3 totals 14 residues. The junction had 5 bases not matched to a gene; V was cut back by 6 bases and J by 6 bases. Germline V CDR1 and CDR2: KGHSH, LQKENI.